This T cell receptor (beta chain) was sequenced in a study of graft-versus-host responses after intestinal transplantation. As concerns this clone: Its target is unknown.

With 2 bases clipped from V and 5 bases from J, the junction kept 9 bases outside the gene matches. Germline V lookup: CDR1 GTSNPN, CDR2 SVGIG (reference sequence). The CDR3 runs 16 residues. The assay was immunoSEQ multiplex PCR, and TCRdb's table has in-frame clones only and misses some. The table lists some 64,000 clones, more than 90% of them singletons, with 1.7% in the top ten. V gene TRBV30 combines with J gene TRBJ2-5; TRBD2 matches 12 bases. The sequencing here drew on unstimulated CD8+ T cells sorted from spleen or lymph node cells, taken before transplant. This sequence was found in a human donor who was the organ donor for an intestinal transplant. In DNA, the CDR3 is TGTGCCTGGAGTATATGGACTAGCGGGACTTGGGAGACCCAGTACTTC. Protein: CAWSIWTSGTWETQYF.